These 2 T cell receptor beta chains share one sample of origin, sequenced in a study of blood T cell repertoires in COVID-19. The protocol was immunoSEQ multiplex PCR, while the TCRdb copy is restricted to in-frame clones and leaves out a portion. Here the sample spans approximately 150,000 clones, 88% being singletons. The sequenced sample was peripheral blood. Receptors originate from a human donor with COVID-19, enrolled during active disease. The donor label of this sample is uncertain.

This CDR3 is CASSTGTGAPYGYTF. The CDR3 region has the DNA TGTGCCAGCAGCACCGGGACAGGAGCGCCTTATGGCTACACCTTC. This chain links TRBV21-1 with TRBJ1-2; TRBD1 is taken as the D call from the table, unchecked against the DNA. TRBV21-1 is classified as a pseudogene. The CDR3 runs 15 residues.

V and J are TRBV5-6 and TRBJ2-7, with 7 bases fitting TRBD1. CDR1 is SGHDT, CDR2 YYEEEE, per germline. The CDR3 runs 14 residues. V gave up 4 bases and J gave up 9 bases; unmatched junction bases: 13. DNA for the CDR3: TGTGCCAGCAGCCGCTGGGACAGAACACTCGTGCAGTACTTC. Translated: CASSRWDRTLVQYF. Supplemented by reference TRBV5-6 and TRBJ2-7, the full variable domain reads DAGVTQSPTHLIKTRGQQVTLRCSPKSGHDTVSWYQQALGQGPQFIFQYYEEEERQRGNFPDRFSGHQFPNYSSELNVNALLLGDSALYLCASSRWDRTLVQYFGPGTRLTVT.